Described below is a single T cell receptor beta chain sequence and its context. Its matching antigen is unknown. The data are from a study of T-cell memory formation after mild COVID-19. Study as a whole: TCR clusters mostly belonged to single donors. Study-wide results and limits: Contracting CD4+ clones sat mainly in CM and EM; CD8+ in EMRA. Among clones contracting day 15 to 85, CD4/CD8 was balanced, whereas later expanders leaned CD4+.

CDR3 length equals 16 residues. Trimming removed 1 base from V and 0 bases from J, with 14 bases in between. Germline V CDR1 and CDR2: DFQATT, SNEGSKA (reference sequence). One entry per CDR3 protein results from TCRdb running MiXCR on the 5' RACE reads. The sample contains a few hundred thousand distinct CDR3 sequences, 25% of which appear only once. The sequenced sample was PBMCs or a T cell subset sorted from them (not recorded which). The receptor's source is an adult woman who had mild COVID-19 (a few samples of this study predate the infection). Cell type and time point are not known. The chain recombines TRBV20-1 with TRBJ2-3; D remains ambiguous. DNA of the CDR3: TGCAGTGCTAGAGGAAACGTAGGGTATAGCACAGATACGCAGTATTTT. Translating it yields CSARGNVGYSTDTQYF.